This TCR beta chain is drawn from a study of human T cells and chemical hapten exposure. Study background: Patch testing was performed with 0.01% DPC on the upper back, with reading at 6 days.

Stated time point: pre-sensitization, week 0. Treatment indicated: therapeutic diphenylcyclopropenone sensitization with weekly scalp DPC. Suited to DPC and affected by alopecia, the donors ranged from 18 to 70 years old. Germline V gives CDR1 SEHNR, CDR2 FQNEAQ (reference sequence). The CDR3 length is 13 residues. V lost 5 bases and J lost 10; bases outside the gene matches: 3. Each CDR3 protein gets one entry after TCRdb re-called the RACE reads with MiXCR. The data contain a few hundred thousand distinct CDR3 sequences, over 5% of them singletons. The chain carries TRBV7-9 and TRBJ1-6; the match to TRBD1 covers 9 bases. This clonotype was obtained from a woman between 18 and 29 years old with alopecia areata. Some clones in this sample may be carry-over from other donors' samples. This sample comprised whole blood, obtained in connection with sensitization to the hapten diphenylcyclopropenone (DPC). Written as DNA, the CDR3 is TGTGCCAGCAGCAGGACAGGGGACTCACCCCTCCACTTT. This encodes CASSRTGDSPLHF.